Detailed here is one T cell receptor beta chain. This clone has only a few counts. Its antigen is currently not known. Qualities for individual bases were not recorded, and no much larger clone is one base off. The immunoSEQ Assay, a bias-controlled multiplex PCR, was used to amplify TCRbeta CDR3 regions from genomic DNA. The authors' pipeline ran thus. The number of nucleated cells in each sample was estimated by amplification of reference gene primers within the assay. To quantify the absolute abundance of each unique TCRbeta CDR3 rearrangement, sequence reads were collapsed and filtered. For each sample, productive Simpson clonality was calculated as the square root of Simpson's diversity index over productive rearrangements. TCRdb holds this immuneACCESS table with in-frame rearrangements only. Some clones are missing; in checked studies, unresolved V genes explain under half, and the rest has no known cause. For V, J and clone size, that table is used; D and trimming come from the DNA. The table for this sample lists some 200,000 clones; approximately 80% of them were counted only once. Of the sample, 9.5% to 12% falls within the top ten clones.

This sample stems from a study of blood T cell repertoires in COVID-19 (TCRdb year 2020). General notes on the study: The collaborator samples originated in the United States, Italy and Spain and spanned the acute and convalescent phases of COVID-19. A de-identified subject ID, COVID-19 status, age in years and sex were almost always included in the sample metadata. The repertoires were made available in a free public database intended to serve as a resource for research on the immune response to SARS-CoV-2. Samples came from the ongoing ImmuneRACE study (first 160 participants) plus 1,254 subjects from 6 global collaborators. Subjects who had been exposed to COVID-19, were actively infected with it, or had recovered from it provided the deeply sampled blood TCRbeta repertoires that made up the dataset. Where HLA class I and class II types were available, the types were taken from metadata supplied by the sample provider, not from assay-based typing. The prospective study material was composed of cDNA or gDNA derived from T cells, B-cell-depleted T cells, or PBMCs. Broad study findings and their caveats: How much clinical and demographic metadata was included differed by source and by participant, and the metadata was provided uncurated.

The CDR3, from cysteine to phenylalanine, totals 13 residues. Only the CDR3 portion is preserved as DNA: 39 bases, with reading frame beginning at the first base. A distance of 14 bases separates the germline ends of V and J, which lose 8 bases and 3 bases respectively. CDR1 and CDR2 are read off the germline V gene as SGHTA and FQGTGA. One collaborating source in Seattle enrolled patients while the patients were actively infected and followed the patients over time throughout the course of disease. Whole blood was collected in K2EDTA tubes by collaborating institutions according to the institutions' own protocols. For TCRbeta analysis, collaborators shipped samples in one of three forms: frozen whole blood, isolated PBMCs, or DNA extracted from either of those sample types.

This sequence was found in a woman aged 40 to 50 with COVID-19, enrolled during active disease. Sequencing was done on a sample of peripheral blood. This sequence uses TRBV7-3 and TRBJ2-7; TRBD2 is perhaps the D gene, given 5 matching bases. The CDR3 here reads CASSEGRNYEQYF. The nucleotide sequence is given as TGTGCCAGCTCCGAGGGCCGTAACTACGAGCAGTACTTC.